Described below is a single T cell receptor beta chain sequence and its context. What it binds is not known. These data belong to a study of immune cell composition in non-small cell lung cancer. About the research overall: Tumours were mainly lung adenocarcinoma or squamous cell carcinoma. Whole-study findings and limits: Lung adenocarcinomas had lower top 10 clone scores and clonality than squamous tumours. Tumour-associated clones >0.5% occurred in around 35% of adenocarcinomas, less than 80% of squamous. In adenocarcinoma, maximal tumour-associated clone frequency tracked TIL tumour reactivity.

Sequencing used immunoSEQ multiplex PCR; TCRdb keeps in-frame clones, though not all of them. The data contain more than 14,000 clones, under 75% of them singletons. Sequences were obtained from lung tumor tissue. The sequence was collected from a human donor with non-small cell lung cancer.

Here the CDR3 reads CASSSDRVGSEKLFF. Here the CDR3 DNA reads TGTGCCAGCAGCTCGGACAGGGTAGGATCGGAAAAACTGTTTTTT. The rearrangement links TRBV5-4 to TRBJ1-4, with 8 bases that match TRBD1. There are 15 residues in the CDR3. The trim removed 3 bases at V and 8 bases at J, leaving 9 bases unmatched. Germline V lookup: CDR1 SGHNT, CDR2 YYREEE (reference sequence).